The 2 T cell receptor beta chains below were found in one sample sequenced in a study of Graves' ophthalmopathy and Graves' hyperthyroidism. The authors amplified TCR beta CDR3 regions from RNA transcripts. Second-round multiplex PCR followed a first-round RT-PCR using HTBI primers. TCRdb fed the multiplex PCR reads into MiXCR, producing one record per CDR3 protein. The sample has over a million distinct CDR3 sequences, 35% to 40% seen once. Input material: peripheral blood or thyroid tissue (not recorded which). The receptor set was obtained from an adult man with Graves' hyperthyroidism.

The chain has TRBV30 and TRBJ1-4, with a possible D match to TRBD1 (5 bases). The CDR3 is made up of 14 amino acids. Germline V CDR1 and CDR2: GTSNPN, SVGIG (reference sequence). V shed 2 bases and J shed 7 bases, with 14 bases lying between them. This chain's CDR3 is CAWSMGEEGEKLFF. DNA of the CDR3: TGTGCCTGGAGTATGGGGGAAGAAGGTGAAAAACTGTTTTTT. Full variable domain (missing parts from reference TRBV30 and TRBJ1-4): SQTIHQWPATLVQPVGSPLSLECTVEGTSNPNLYWYRQAAGRGLQLLFYSVGIGQISSEVPQNLSASRPQDRQFILSSKKLLLSDSGFYLCAWSMGEEGEKLFFGSGTQLSVL.

This clonotype was recorded many times. The chain carries TRBV7-9 and TRBJ1-6; TRBD1 matches at 7 bases. This CDR3 contains 16 residues. In germline, CDR1 is SEHNR, CDR2 FQNEAQ (reference sequence). V lost 5 bases, J lost 7 bases, and 11 bases stayed unmatched. The CDR3 sequence: CASSPPTTGPNSPLHF. In DNA form, the CDR3 reads TGTGCCAGCAGCCCCCCGACGACAGGGCCAAATTCACCCCTCCACTTT.